This TCR beta chain was sequenced during a study of cytotoxic CD8 clonotypes in ibrutinib-treated CLL (dated by TCRdb to the early 2020s). At the level of the whole study: In this cohort, approximately 15 patients were treatment-naive and ten to eleven were relapsed/refractory, while about 18 had unmutated IGHV. Every remission and progressive disease sample was obtained while ibrutinib was still being received by the patients. The response samples were drawn at a median of approximately twelve months into treatment, with a range of about 6 to 40 months. Of the 70 to 100 people in the trial, about two dozen had longitudinal samples available. Partial responses were observed in around 25 patients and complete responses in 2; after a median follow-up of 68 months, remission was maintained in some 14 patients and progression was observed in about twelve. Samples averaged 255,043 productive templates and more than 85,000 productive rearrangements. Cryopreserved peripheral blood mononuclear cells were obtained before treatment, at response, and at either sustained remission or disease progression.

The paper's findings and limits, for the study overall: At baseline, clonality was higher than in age-matched healthy donors and showed a strong correlation with circulating CD8+ T-cell counts. Clonality rose at ibrutinib response, remained stable during sustained remission, and dropped back toward baseline at progression. Sampling times were not matched between patients in sustained remission and patients whose disease was progressing, and lymph node repertoires were not examined. Public clonotypes were found to be uncommon and were observed to contract or remain stable during treatment; the increase in clonality was shown to reflect expansion of private clonotypes at ibrutinib response.

The meaning of the sample's time point label: around 25 months on ibrutinib. For TCR beta library preparation, about 2.2 micrograms of genomic DNA was extracted from cryopreserved PBMCs. Longitudinal blood samples from CLL patients receiving ibrutinib monotherapy were subjected to high-throughput TCR beta sequencing. Patients were enrolled in a phase 2 open-label single-center ibrutinib monotherapy trial. This clone was recorded once. This receptor's antigen is unknown. Base qualities are not provided; no much larger clone lies one nucleotide away. Each clonotype received, on average, around 10x coverage in deep resolution sequencing performed on a MiSeq, where the target depth lay between 1 in 1 million and 1 in 200,000 T cells. The immunoSEQ hsTCRB Kit was used to generate TCR beta libraries. The study's own analysis went as follows. Data were analyzed with ImmunoSEQ Data Assistant and ImmunoSEQ Analyzer, with V, D and J genes assigned per IMGT definitions. Clonality, which ranges from 0 to 1, was calculated by subtracting the normalized Shannon entropy of productive rearrangement frequencies from one. Only overrepresented clonotypes making up at least 0.05% of each patient's repertoire were included in the public clonotype analysis. Some 12 age-matched healthy donor repertoires from immuneACCESS served as clonality controls. Imported from immuneACCESS, the table was reduced by TCRdb to in-frame sequences with V and J called. These copies leave out some clones; in studies compared against another copy, an unresolved V gene accounts for under half, and the cause of the remainder is not known. For V, J and clone size, that table is used; D and trimming come from the DNA. The table for this sample lists roughly 170,000 clones; about four fifths of them were counted only once. Clones ranked in the top ten supply less than 6% of the sample.

V gives up 3 bases and J gives up 1 base, and the segment between their germline ends measures 16 bases. The cysteine opens and the phenylalanine closes a CDR3 of 16 amino acids. Of the read, only the CDR3 DNA is kept; its 48 bases are in frame from base 1. CDR1 and CDR2, per the germline V gene, are SGDLS and YYNGEE. This receptor was identified in a human donor with chronic lymphocytic leukemia. The sequencing used PBMCs, collected after 24 months of ibrutinib treatment. This chain is built from TRBV9 and TRBJ1-1; the best D guess is TRBD1, with 6 bases matching. The CDR3 reads as follows: CASSAPGVLENTEAFF. The nucleotide sequence is given as TGTGCCAGCAGCGCCCCAGGGGTGTTAGAGAACACTGAAGCTTTCTTT.